This T cell receptor beta chain derives from a study of blood T cells in healthy people across ages. Primed by a sample-barcoded 5' primer and a J-beta primer mix, a second PCR proceeded for about 6 to 12 cycles. TCRdb fed the 5' RACE reads into MiXCR, producing one record per CDR3 protein. The table records roughly 1.7 million distinct CDR3 sequences, roughly a third of them present only once. This clonotype occurred a few times. No antigen is known for it. Whole-study findings and limits: More naive CD4+ cells and higher diversity marked long-lived donors relative to aged donors.

The CDR3 has 19 residues. V dropped 1 base and J dropped 0; count of bases not matched to a gene: 10. Sequencing was done on a sample of blood. The rearrangement links TRBV12-3 or TRBV12-4 to TRBJ2-2, with 8 bases that match TRBD2. The sequence was obtained from a woman aged 25 to 45 in good health. CDR3 region: CASSLEGVGGRTNTGELFF. The DNA of the CDR3 is TGTGCCAGCAGTTTAGAAGGAGTCGGCGGGAGGACGAACACCGGGGAGCTGTTTTTT.